A single sample gave rise to the 13 T cell receptor beta chains below, sequenced in a study of CD8 T cells in Susac syndrome. When the RNA was reverse transcribed, random hexamers were used with an input of 0.5 to 1 ug. TCRdb re-called the immunoSEQ multiplex PCR reads with MiXCR, one entry per CDR3 protein. This sample has some 180,000 distinct CDR3 sequences, with 90% to 95% found just once. The sequenced material came from CD4+ T cells from PBMCs. The receptors were sampled from a human donor in good health.

Only one count was recorded for this clonotype. The gene calls are TRBV7-3 and TRBJ2-1; a weak D match, TRBD2 (5 bases). Trimming cost V 5 bases and J 9 bases, with 14 bases left between them. The CDR3 is 13 residues long. Germline CDR1 reads SGHTA; CDR2 reads FQGTGA. Here the CDR3 DNA reads TGTGCCAGCAGCCTCTCGGGGTTTGTTGAGCAGTTCTTC. It encodes CASSLSGFVEQFF.

The V gene is TRBV7-9, the J gene TRBJ1-5; no firm D call. Trimming cost V 4 bases and J 1 base, with 14 bases left between them. The CDR3 runs 16 residues. Germline V gene sequence: CDR1 SEHNR, CDR2 FQNEAQ (reference sequence). The CDR3 coding sequence is TGTGCCAGCAGCTCCTCGGGATTCGGAAGCAATCAGCCCCAGCATTTT. It translates to CASSSSGFGSNQPQHF.

The chain is built from TRBV28 and TRBJ1-2; a weak D match, TRBD1 (6 bases). Germline assignment: CDR1 MDHEN and CDR2 SYDVKM. The CDR3 contains 11 residues. Trimming cost V 6 bases and J 8 bases, with 10 bases left between them. The CDR3 loop is CASSTGFGYTF. DNA for the CDR3: TGTGCCAGCAGCACAGGGTTCGGCTACACCTTC.

This clonotype was counted once. The V gene is TRBV28, the J gene TRBJ1-6; D is undetermined. This CDR3 region has 13 residues. Trimming left V 5 bases short and J 14 bases short, with 16 bases between. CDR1 MDHEN and CDR2 SYDVKM come from the germline V gene. For the CDR3, the DNA is TGTGCCAGCAGTCGCCTTATAGGGTTCGCCCTCCACTTT. This encodes CASSRLIGFALHF.

J is TRBJ1-2 and V is TRBV7-9; tentatively, D is TRBD1 (5 bases). The V and J ends lost 4 bases and 3 bases respectively, with 18 bases between them. The germline V gene encodes CDR1 SEHNR and CDR2 FQNEAQ (reference sequence). This CDR3 is 16 amino acids long. The CDR3 sequence is CASSSLGARDDYGYTF. The CDR3 bases are TGTGCCAGCAGCTCCCTCGGGGCCCGTGATGACTATGGCTACACCTTC.

The chain couples TRBV7-3 to TRBJ2-1; possible D gene TRBD2, 6 bases. The V end lost 1 base, the J end lost 3 bases, and 13 bases lay between the germline ends. This CDR3 has 16 residues. CDR1 is SGHTA, CDR2 FQGTGA, per germline. CDR3 sequence reads: CASSLIGGALYNEQFF. CDR3 in DNA: TGTGCCAGCAGCTTAATAGGCGGGGCTCTCTACAATGAGCAGTTCTTC.

This chain connects TRBV5-4 to TRBJ2-3; 11 nucleotides line up with TRBD2. The germline gives CDR1 SGHNT, CDR2 YYREEE (reference sequence). This CDR3 region has 17 residues. V lost 4 bases to trimming and J lost 5 bases; unmatched junction nucleotides: 12. CDR3 in amino acids: CASSPGSSGGAVDTQYF. Written as DNA, the CDR3 is TGTGCCAGCAGCCCCGGTAGTAGCGGGGGGGCCGTAGATACGCAGTATTTT.

This clonotype showed up just once. The V gene is TRBV25-1, the J gene TRBJ1-1, with D perhaps matching TRBD1 (6 bases). The CDR3 consists of 14 residues. From germline, CDR1 is MGHDK and CDR2 SYGVNS. Trimming took 1 base from V and 5 from J, leaving 11 bases between them. CDR3 loop: CASSESGVETEAFF. In DNA form, the CDR3 reads TGTGCCAGCAGTGAATCAGGGGTTGAGACTGAAGCTTTCTTT.

V and J are TRBV27 and TRBJ2-5, with D perhaps TRBD1 or TRBD2 (5 bases each). Between the trimmed V and J ends, which lost 5 bases and 4 bases, there was a span of 14 bases. Per germline, CDR1 MNHEY and CDR2 SMNVEV (reference sequence). The CDR3 is made up of 14 amino acids. The CDR3 region is CASSPLGAGETQYF. CDR3 DNA sequence: TGTGCCAGCAGTCCACTCGGGGCTGGAGAGACCCAGTACTTC.

The CDR3, as DNA: TGTGCCAGCAGCCAAATGGGGACAGGTAACACTGAAGCTTTCTTT. Amino acid sequence: CASSQMGTGNTEAFF. The chain recombines TRBV4-2 with TRBJ1-1; 8 nucleotides line up with TRBD1. Losses at the gene ends were 2 bases for V and 2 bases for J; bases not matched to a gene: 4. CDR1 is LGHNA and CDR2 is YNFKEQ in the germline V gene. This CDR3 contains 15 residues.

V usage is TRBV7-8 and J usage is TRBJ1-2; 10 bases map to TRBD1. The V and J ends lost 5 bases and 2 bases, in that order; junction bases with no gene match: 5. Germline V gene lookup returns CDR1 SGHVS and CDR2 FQNEAQ. The length of the CDR3 is 15 residues. CDR3 nucleotide sequence: TGTGCCAGCAGCCCCCGGACAGGGGGGAACTATGGCTACACCTTC. Its translation: CASSPRTGGNYGYTF.

V is TRBV7-9 and J is TRBJ1-2; possible D gene TRBD1, 6 bases. Germline lookup yields CDR1 SEHNR and CDR2 FQNEAQ (reference sequence). V was cut by 6 bases and J by 3 bases, with 11 bases left in between. The CDR3 extends over 13 amino acids. The CDR3 loop reads CASRRGSDYGYTF. The CDR3 nucleotides read TGTGCCAGCAGGAGGGGGTCGGACTATGGCTACACCTTC.

The chain carries TRBV19 and TRBJ1-2; D uncertain. Germline V gene sequence: CDR1 LNHDA, CDR2 SQIVND (reference sequence). The V and J ends lost 7 bases and 3 bases respectively, with 6 bases between them. The CDR3 runs to 11 residues. The CDR3 loop reads CASKGYYGYTF. The CDR3 bases are TGTGCCAGTAAAGGGTACTATGGCTACACCTTC.